This T cell receptor (beta chain) comes out of a study of breast tumors, draining lymph nodes, adjacent tissues. This CDR3 has 14 residues. Germline-derived CDR1 and CDR2 are SSHAT and FNYEAQ (reference sequence). This clonotype has ten or more counts. Its antigen is unidentified. The junction shows a germline mismatch at one end, possibly a read error. TCRdb re-derived calls from the multiplex PCR reads in MiXCR, one entry per CDR3 protein. The repertoire holds about 230,000 distinct CDR3 sequences, with approximately 31% as singletons. Breast cancer patients provided tissue from their axillary draining lymph nodes. Findings and caveats of the study: Tumor TCR diversity was below lymph nodes but above nontumor tissue. Tumor and nontumor repertoires were significantly more similar in luminal-like than in basal-like breast cancer. Findings are consistent with lymph node origin and intratumoral expansion of most tumor T cells. The lymph node origin of tumor T cells was framed as consistent with a hypothesis, not demonstrated.

Sequenced input: axillary lymph node tissue. This chain connects TRBV7-7 to TRBJ2-5; no clear D gene. The clonotype comes from a female donor with breast cancer. Some clones in this sample may be carry-over from other donors' samples. Written as DNA, the CDR3 is TGTGCTAGCAGCTTAAACGTAGTCGCGGAGACCCAGTACTTC. This encodes CASSLNVVAETQYF. Looking up the rest from reference TRBV7-7 and TRBJ2-5 gives the full variable domain: GAGVSQSPRYKVTKRGQDVTLRCDPISSHATLYWYQQALGQGPEFLTYFNYEAQPDKSGLPSDRFSAERPEGSISTLTIQRTEQRDSAMYRCASSLNVVAETQYFGPGTRLLVL.